These 25 T cell receptor beta chains were sequenced from one sample in a study of T cell responses to AZD1222 COVID-19 vaccine. Measured with immunoSEQ multiplex PCR; TCRdb has only the in-frame clones, and not every one. This table has 150,000 or so clones, 85% to 95% appearing once. The sequencing here drew on peripheral blood, taken on day 0 of AZD1222 vaccination. These TCRs come from an adult in good health.

This chain's CDR3 is CSASDGGSNQPQHF. In nucleotides, the CDR3 is TGCAGTGCTAGTGACGGGGGGTCCAATCAGCCCCAGCATTTT. The chain has TRBV20-1 and TRBJ1-5; D is possibly TRBD1 (5 bases). The CDR3 spans 14 residues. V lost 3 bases to trimming and J lost 3 bases, with 12 bases between them. The germline V gene has CDR1 DFQATT and CDR2 SNEGSKA (reference sequence).

The chain joins TRBV5-1 to TRBJ1-6; weak D call: TRBD1 (5 bases). CDR1 and CDR2 (germline): SGHRS, YFSETQ. The CDR3 length is 13 residues. The ends were cut back, 2 bases at V and 9 bases at J, with 9 bases in the middle. The CDR3 coding sequence is TGCGCCAGCAGCTTTCAGGGAGGTTCACCCCTCCACTTT. Its translation is CASSFQGGSPLHF.

V and J are TRBV2 and TRBJ2-5, with D possibly TRBD1 on 5 matching bases. The germline V gene encodes CDR1 SNHLY and CDR2 FYNNEI. The CDR3 totals 14 residues. Trimming took 4 bases from V and 5 from J, leaving 14 bases between them. The CDR3 DNA sequence: TGTGCCAGCAGTGCCCGGCAGGGCCGGGAGACCCAGTACTTC. Amino acids: CASSARQGRETQYF.

About this clone itself: One end of the junction is discordant with germline, which a read error may explain. V gene TRBV2 combines with J gene TRBJ1-5, with D hard to call. Per the germline V gene, CDR1 is SNHLY and CDR2 is FYNNEI. The CDR3 covers 12 residues. The CDR3 sequence is CASSQAPQPQHF. CDR3 bases: TGTGCCAGCAGTCAAGCCCCCCAGCCCCAGCATTTT.

V gene TRBV11-2 combines with J gene TRBJ2-7, with D possibly called TRBD1 or TRBD2 (5 bases each). Germline V CDR1 and CDR2: SGHAT, FQNNGV. This CDR3 has 17 residues. V shed 4 bases and J shed 6 bases, with 25 bases lying between them. CDR3 protein: CASSSLRVSPGTGEQYF. The CDR3, as DNA: TGTGCCAGCAGCTCCCTCCGCGTCTCTCCGGGGACCGGCGAGCAGTACTTC.

The CDR3 coding sequence is TGCGCCAGCAGTTATCAACCACGGAGGGACACTGAAGCTTTCTTT. This encodes CASSYQPRRDTEAFF. The rearrangement joins TRBV5-1 to TRBJ1-1, with D unresolved. V was trimmed by 5 bases and J by 3 bases, leaving 17 bases between them. Germline values: CDR1 SGHRS, CDR2 YFSETQ. This CDR3 region has 15 residues.

This rearrangement joins TRBV7-5 to TRBJ2-7; TRBD2, the D gene given by the table, was not confirmed from the DNA. TRBV7-5 is flagged as a pseudogene. This CDR3 has 15 residues. The CDR3 loop is CARSLVTESSYEQYF. The CDR3 DNA is TGTGCCAGAAGCTTAGTTACTGAGAGCTCCTACGAGCAGTACTTC.

CDR3 loop: CASSPGLPTSTDTQYF. The CDR3 DNA sequence: TGTGCCAGCAGCCCGGGACTCCCGACTAGCACAGATACGCAGTATTTT. V gene TRBV7-6 combines with J gene TRBJ2-3; D is perhaps TRBD2 (6 bases). This CDR3 spans 16 amino acids. Looked up from germline, CDR1 is SGHVS and CDR2 is FNYEAQ. V was cut by 5 bases and J by 0 bases, with 15 bases left in between.

This clone appeared once. The V and J genes are TRBV2 and TRBJ2-1; weak D call: TRBD2 (6 bases). The germline V gene encodes CDR1 SNHLY and CDR2 FYNNEI. CDR3 size: 16 residues. Trimming pared 4 bases from V and 1 base from J, leaving 14 bases between. CDR3 in amino acids: CASSATGTDSYNEQFF. The DNA for the CDR3 is TGTGCCAGCAGTGCTACCGGGACTGATTCCTACAATGAGCAGTTCTTC.

This chain uses TRBV19 with TRBJ1-4, with D perhaps matching TRBD1 (6 bases). This CDR3 is 15 amino acids long. Trimming stripped 7 bases from V and 8 bases from J, with 20 bases between. Germline V gene sequence: CDR1 LNHDA, CDR2 SQIVND (reference sequence). For the CDR3, the DNA is TGTGCCAGTATCTCCCCGTTGGGCAGGGGAGAAAAACTGTTTTTT. Its protein is CASISPLGRGEKLFF.

This chain joins TRBV3-1 (or the pseudogene TRBV3-2) and TRBJ1-1; TRBD1 aligns across 9 bases. Germline V CDR1 and CDR2: LGHDT, YNNKEL (reference sequence). The CDR3 has 14 amino acids. V was clipped by 4 bases and J by 7 bases; unmatched bases: 7. CDR3 bases: TGTGCCAGCAGCCGGACTCGGACAGGGGATGAAGCTTTCTTT. Translation gives CASSRTRTGDEAFF.

The gene calls are TRBV7-9 and TRBJ1-1; D gene uncertain. Germline lookup yields CDR1 SEHNR and CDR2 FQNEAQ (reference sequence). Between the trimmed V and J ends, which lost 3 bases and 1 base, there was a span of 6 bases. The CDR3 runs to 13 residues. Here the CDR3 reads CASSLTRNTEAFF. CDR3 sequence (DNA): TGTGCCAGCAGCTTGACACGGAACACTGAAGCTTTCTTT.

The chain joins TRBV14 to TRBJ2-7; D might be TRBD1 (6 bases). CDR3 length: 15 amino acids. The V gene lost 1 base and the J gene lost 1 base, with 11 bases spanning the gap. Looked up from germline, CDR1 is SGHDN and CDR2 is FVKESK. CDR3 coding DNA: TGTGCCAGCAGCCAAGGGCAGGGGCAATCCTACGAGCAGTACTTC. Its protein product is CASSQGQGQSYEQYF.

This chain uses TRBV11-2 with TRBJ1-1; D might be TRBD1 (5 bases). The CDR3 consists of 13 residues. Germline V gene lookup returns CDR1 SGHAT and CDR2 FQNNGV. The V end was cut by 2 bases, the J end by 8 bases, with 12 bases between. CDR3 sequence: CASSLQSRVEAFF. Written as DNA, the CDR3 is TGTGCCAGCAGCTTACAGTCCAGGGTCGAAGCTTTCTTT.

This clone was seen only once. The chain has TRBV7-8 and TRBJ1-1; possibly TRBD1 for D (5 bases). The germline CDR1 and CDR2 sequences are SGHVS and FQNEAQ. The CDR3 extends over 15 amino acids. V dropped 1 base and J dropped 1 base, with 10 bases sitting between them. The CDR3 sequence: CASSLEAQGNTEAFF. The CDR3 region has the DNA TGTGCCAGCAGCTTAGAGGCGCAGGGGAACACTGAAGCTTTCTTT. Complete variable domain (other parts from reference TRBV7-8 and TRBJ1-1): GAGVSQSPRYKVAKRGQDVALRCDPISGHVSLFWYQQALGQGPEFLTYFQNEAQLDKSGLPSDRFFAERPEGSVSTLKIQRTQQEDSAVYLCASSLEAQGNTEAFFGQGTRLTVV.

The rearrangement joins TRBV7-3 to TRBJ2-1, with TRBD1 matching 9 bases. V dropped 5 bases and J dropped 4; count of bases not matched to a gene: 6. The germline CDR1 and CDR2 sequences are SGHTA and FQGTGA. The CDR3 loop spans 15 amino acids. The CDR3 here is CASSAGQGQYNEQFF. The CDR3 bases are TGTGCCAGCAGCGCGGGACAGGGCCAGTACAATGAGCAGTTCTTC.

The V call is TRBV7-2, the J call TRBJ1-5; D is possibly TRBD1 (5 bases). CDR3 size: 16 residues. Trimming removed 4 bases from V and 3 bases from J, with 16 bases in between. Germline CDR1 SGHTA, CDR2 FQGNSA. In nucleotides, the CDR3 is TGTGCCAGCAGCTCCACGGGACTGCATGACAATCAGCCCCAGCATTTT. Amino acid sequence: CASSSTGLHDNQPQHF. The variable domain in full, completed from reference TRBV7-2 and TRBJ1-5, reads GAGVSQSPSNKVTEKGKDVELRCDPISGHTALYWYRQSLGQGLEFLIYFQGNSAPDKSGLPSDRFSAERTGGSVSTLTIQRTQQEDSAVYLCASSSTGLHDNQPQHFGDGTRLSIL.

The chain has TRBV27 and TRBJ1-4; 7 positions match TRBD1. V shed 0 bases, J shed 3 bases, and the junction held 10 bases outside the gene matches. CDR3 length: 18 residues. Germline CDR1 and CDR2: MNHEY and SMNVEV (reference sequence). CDR3: CASSLSTHRGGPNEKLFF. The CDR3 bases are TGTGCCAGCAGTTTATCGACCCACAGGGGAGGTCCTAATGAAAAACTGTTTTTT.

This chain uses TRBV5-1 with TRBJ1-1; D perhaps matches TRBD1 (6 bases). Trimming took off 4 bases at V and 3 bases at J, with 10 bases between the two ends. Looked up from germline, CDR1 is SGHRS and CDR2 is YFSETQ. CDR3 size: 13 residues. The CDR3 reads CASSSTGYTEAFF. The CDR3 DNA reads TGCGCCAGCAGCAGTACAGGGTACACTGAAGCTTTCTTT.

The gene calls are TRBV7-2 and TRBJ2-3; D remains unclear. This CDR3 is 15 amino acids long. Germline values: CDR1 SGHTA, CDR2 FQGNSA. Trimming shortened V by 1 base and J by 7 bases, and 15 bases separated the two germline ends. The CDR3 nucleotides are TGTGCCAGCAGCTTAGAAGGCCAGATGAGAAATACGCAGTATTTT. Protein sequence: CASSLEGQMRNTQYF. Combining the CDR3 with reference TRBV7-2 and TRBJ2-3 gives the whole variable domain GAGVSQSPSNKVTEKGKDVELRCDPISGHTALYWYRQSLGQGLEFLIYFQGNSAPDKSGLPSDRFSAERTGGSVSTLTIQRTQQEDSAVYLCASSLEGQMRNTQYFGPGTRLTVL.

The rearrangement links TRBV7-3 to TRBJ2-3, with unresolved D. V was pared by 1 base and J by 5 bases, with 7 bases between. There are 13 residues in the CDR3. Germline assignment: CDR1 SGHTA and CDR2 FQGTGA. The DNA for the CDR3 is TGTGCCAGCAGCTTAAGCTCTGGAGATACGCAGTATTTT. Protein product: CASSLSSGDTQYF. Filled out from reference TRBV7-3 and TRBJ2-3, the complete variable domain reads GAGVSQTPSNKVTEKGKYVELRCDPISGHTALYWYRQSLGQGPEFLIYFQGTGAADDSGLPNDRFFAVRPEGSVSTLKIQRTERGDSAVYLCASSLSSGDTQYFGPGTRLTVL.

The chain employs TRBV18 and TRBJ2-3, with 7 positions matching TRBD1. Germline values: CDR1 KGHSH, CDR2 LQKENI. The CDR3 contains 16 residues. The J segment lost 0 bases and the V segment lost 5 bases, leaving 8 bases of the junction unmatched. The chain's CDR3 is CASSTGAPFSTDTQYF. The CDR3 bases are TGTGCCAGCTCAACAGGGGCCCCCTTTAGCACAGATACGCAGTATTTT.

The J gene is TRBJ1-1, the V gene TRBV9, with 9 bases lining up with TRBD1. V trimming: 0 bases; J trimming: 2 bases; junction bases outside the gene matches: 8. The CDR3 is made up of 17 amino acids. Germline CDR1 SGDLS, CDR2 YYNGEE. DNA of the CDR3: TGTGCCAGCAGCGTAGACCGGGACAGGGTTTATAACACTGAAGCTTTCTTT. Its protein product is CASSVDRDRVYNTEAFF.

There are a few counts of this clone. The gene calls are TRBV7-7 and TRBJ2-7, with D possibly being TRBD2 (5 bases). The germline gives CDR1 SSHAT, CDR2 FNYEAQ (reference sequence). This CDR3 is built from 15 residues. Trimming took 5 bases from V and 0 from J, leaving 14 bases between them. In nucleotides, the CDR3 is TGTGCCAGCAGCACCCACCCGGGGAGCTCCTACGAGCAGTACTTC. It specifies CASSTHPGSSYEQYF.

This clone was counted a few times. The rearrangement links TRBV4-1 to TRBJ2-2, with 9 bases that match TRBD2. The germline V gene has CDR1 MGHRA and CDR2 YSYEKL. The CDR3 covers 17 residues. V lost 1 base, J lost 6 bases, and 9 bases stayed unmatched. This CDR3 reads CASSQGSGGPPAGELFF. For the CDR3, the DNA is TGCGCCAGCAGCCAAGGTAGCGGGGGCCCTCCTGCCGGGGAGCTGTTTTTT.